Shown below are 4 T cell receptor beta chains from a single sample sequenced in a study of T cell responses to AZD1222 COVID-19 vaccine. Sequencing was performed with immunoSEQ multiplex PCR; in TCRdb, only in-frame clones are kept and a portion is missing. The sample has some 140,000 clones, 80% to 90% seen once; the top ten hold about 5.9%. Sequencing was performed on peripheral blood, taken on day 0 of AZD1222 vaccination. The origin of the receptors is an adult in good health.

The V and J genes are TRBV5-6 and TRBJ1-5, with D unresolved. CDR1 is SGHDT and CDR2 is YYEEEE in the germline V gene. V lost 4 bases and J lost 6, with 17 bases in between. CDR3 size: 15 residues. This CDR3 reads CASSPYWGEGQPQHF. As DNA, the CDR3 is TGTGCCAGCAGCCCTTACTGGGGTGAGGGTCAGCCCCAGCATTTT.

The CDR3 DNA reads as TGTGCCAGCAGCCAAGATAAGGCAGGGTTCCATTCACCCCTCCACTTT. As protein: CASSQDKAGFHSPLHF. The chain carries TRBV4-2 and TRBJ1-6; D possibly corresponds to TRBD1 (5 bases). Trimming cost V 0 bases and J 8 bases, with 14 bases left between them. The V gene's germline CDR1 is LGHNA and CDR2 YNFKEQ. The CDR3 is made up of 16 amino acids.

The rearrangement links TRBV9 to TRBJ2-5; D not certain. Germline V CDR1 and CDR2: SGDLS, YYNGEE. V lost 0 bases and J lost 4, with 10 bases in between. The CDR3 has 14 amino acids. The CDR3 DNA reads as TGTGCCAGCAGCGTAGTGGGCCTTGGAGAGACCCAGTACTTC. It translates to CASSVVGLGETQYF.

The chain employs TRBV19 and TRBJ1-5; 7 nucleotides line up with TRBD1. There are 16 residues in the CDR3. With 3 bases clipped from V and 3 bases from J, the junction kept 8 bases outside the gene matches. Germline-derived CDR1 and CDR2 are LNHDA and SQIVND (reference sequence). The CDR3 here is CASSILRDSLNQPQHF. Written as DNA, the CDR3 is TGTGCCAGTAGTATCCTCCGGGACAGTCTCAATCAGCCCCAGCATTTT.